These 17 T cell receptor beta chains came from one sample sequenced in a study of CD8 T cells in Susac syndrome. An input of about 0.45 to 1 ug of RNA was subjected to reverse transcription using random hexamers. A single record per CDR3 protein comes from TCRdb applying MiXCR to the immunoSEQ multiplex PCR reads. The table lists about 140,000 distinct CDR3 sequences, roughly 95% of them singletons. Sample: CD4+ T cells from PBMCs. Source of these receptors: a human donor with multiple sclerosis.

The chain combines TRBV24-1 with TRBJ2-3; 8 bases are a match to TRBD2. The trim removed 4 bases at V and 14 bases at J, leaving 7 bases unmatched. The CDR3 spans 12 residues. The germline CDR1 and CDR2 sequences are KGHDR and SFDVKD. Here the CDR3 DNA reads TGTGCCACCAGTGAAGGAGCGGGAGCCGCGTATTTT. Translating it yields CATSEGAGAAYF.

The chain uses TRBV5-5 and TRBJ2-5; TRBD2 might be the D (5 bases). The germline V gene has CDR1 SGHKS and CDR2 YYEKEE (reference sequence). V shed 0 bases and J shed 4 bases, with 10 bases lying between them. CDR3 length: 14 amino acids. CDR3 loop: CASSLDQAAETQYF. The DNA for the CDR3 is TGTGCCAGCAGCTTGGATCAAGCGGCAGAGACCCAGTACTTC.

The chain combines TRBV30 with TRBJ1-1; D gene unclear. From germline, CDR1 is GTSNPN and CDR2 SVGIG (reference sequence). This CDR3 has 13 amino acids. Trimming stripped 0 bases from V and 2 bases from J, with 7 bases between. As DNA, the CDR3 is TGTGCCTGGAGTGTACGCCCTAACACTGAAGCTTTCTTT. Translating gives CAWSVRPNTEAFF.

The CDR3 nucleotides read TGTGCCTGGAGTCGGGGTCGGTCGATGAACACTGAAGCTTTCTTT. This codes for CAWSRGRSMNTEAFF. The rearrangement uses TRBV30 and TRBJ1-1; D call uncertain. Germline CDR1 and CDR2: GTSNPN and SVGIG (reference sequence). The CDR3 loop spans 15 amino acids. The V and J ends lost 2 bases and 0 bases respectively, with 13 bases between them.

The chain couples TRBV25-1 to TRBJ2-1; a weak D match, TRBD2 (6 bases). CDR3 length: 15 amino acids. V lost 4 bases and J lost 0, with 10 bases in between. Germline V gene sequence: CDR1 MGHDK, CDR2 SYGVNS. The CDR3 sequence: CASSAMTSSYNEQFF. The DNA for the CDR3 is TGTGCCAGCAGTGCCATGACTAGCTCCTACAATGAGCAGTTCTTC.

The chain couples TRBV4-3 to TRBJ1-6; no clear D gene. Germline V gene lookup returns CDR1 LGHNA and CDR2 YSLEER. The V end was cut by 1 base, the J end by 10 bases, with 17 bases between. CDR3 length equals 16 residues. CDR3 region: CASSQGYGEVNSPLHF. DNA for the CDR3: TGCGCCAGCAGCCAAGGTTATGGGGAAGTCAACTCACCCCTCCACTTT.

This chain links TRBV20-1 with TRBJ2-3; D may be TRBD1 or TRBD2 (5 bases each). CDR1 DFQATT and CDR2 SNEGSKA come from the germline V gene (reference sequence). V shed 0 bases and J shed 5 bases, with 15 bases lying between them. The CDR3 runs to 15 residues. The CDR3 here is CSARDAREIIDTQYF. CDR3 sequence (DNA): TGCAGTGCTAGAGATGCCAGGGAGATCATAGATACGCAGTATTTT.

This chain joins TRBV28 and TRBJ1-5; maybe TRBD1 (6 bases). Looked up from germline, CDR1 is MDHEN and CDR2 is SYDVKM. CDR3 length equals 16 residues. V lost 5 bases and J lost 4, with 18 bases in between. The CDR3: CASSPLGGAGNQPQHF. Written as DNA, the CDR3 is TGTGCCAGCAGTCCCCTAGGGGGGGCAGGGAATCAGCCCCAGCATTTT.

The CDR3 DNA reads TGCAGCGTTGAAGATTTGGGGGGCCCAGAAGAGACCCAGTACTTC. Its protein product is CSVEDLGGPEETQYF. The V gene is TRBV29-1, the J gene TRBJ2-5; D might be TRBD1 or TRBD2, each matching 6 bases. The V gene's germline CDR1 is SQVTM and CDR2 ANQGSEA. The CDR3 loop spans 15 amino acids. V lost 0 bases to trimming and J lost 3 bases, with 14 bases between them. The whole variable domain, remainder taken from reference TRBV29-1 and TRBJ2-5, is SAVISQKPSRDICQRGTSLTIQCQVDSQVTMMFWYRQQPGQSLTLIATANQGSEATYESGFVIDKFPISRPNLTFSTLTVSNMSPEDSSIYLCSVEDLGGPEETQYFGPGTRLLVL.

The rearrangement joins TRBV5-4 to TRBJ2-2; 7 bases agree with TRBD2. Germline lookup yields CDR1 SGHNT and CDR2 YYREEE (reference sequence). This CDR3 has 15 amino acids. Trimming removed 4 bases from V and 5 bases from J; junction bases left unmatched: 8. For the CDR3, the DNA is TGTGCCAGCAGCCTCGGGAATAGCGGGACCGGGGAGCTGTTTTTT. It yields the protein CASSLGNSGTGELFF.

The genes are TRBV9 and TRBJ2-7; 13 bases are a match to TRBD2. Germline V gives CDR1 SGDLS, CDR2 YYNGEE. The CDR3 has 16 residues. Trimming cost V 0 bases and J 1 base; bases outside gene matches: 1. The CDR3 DNA follows: TGTGCCAGCAGCGTAGGACTAGCGGGAGGTTCCTACGAGCAGTACTTC. Amino acid sequence: CASSVGLAGGSYEQYF.

The chain employs TRBV30 and TRBJ1-1; D uncertain. CDR1 is GTSNPN and CDR2 is SVGIG in the germline V gene (reference sequence). The CDR3 consists of 11 residues. V was trimmed by 0 bases and J by 8 bases, leaving 7 bases between them. CDR3: CAWSVLTEAFF. The CDR3 region has the DNA TGTGCCTGGAGTGTTTTAACCGAAGCTTTCTTT.

The chain links TRBV29-1 to TRBJ1-1, with D perhaps TRBD1 (6 bases). The germline gives CDR1 SQVTM, CDR2 ANQGSEA. The CDR3 totals 13 residues. V was shortened by 7 bases and J by 5 bases, with 17 bases between the two germline ends. In DNA, the CDR3 is TGCAGCGCCCACAGGGAGGGTTGGACTGAAGCTTTCTTT. This codes for CSAHREGWTEAFF. Complete variable domain (other parts from reference TRBV29-1 and TRBJ1-1): SAVISQKPSRDICQRGTSLTIQCQVDSQVTMMFWYRQQPGQSLTLIATANQGSEATYESGFVIDKFPISRPNLTFSTLTVSNMSPEDSSIYLCSAHREGWTEAFFGQGTRLTVV.

The rearrangement links TRBV29-1 to TRBJ1-1; no clear D. The germline gives CDR1 SQVTM, CDR2 ANQGSEA. The V and J ends lost 3 bases and 6 bases respectively, with 14 bases between them. The CDR3 totals 13 residues. CDR3 in amino acids: CSVDPGRKAEAFF. CDR3 in DNA: TGCAGCGTTGATCCAGGACGTAAGGCTGAAGCTTTCTTT.

V and J are TRBV2 and TRBJ2-7; 8 bases map to TRBD2. This CDR3 is 13 amino acids long. Per germline, CDR1 SNHLY and CDR2 FYNNEI. The J segment lost 4 bases and the V segment lost 4 bases, leaving 3 bases of the junction unmatched. The CDR3 region has the DNA TGTGCCAGCAGTGGGGGGACTAGTTACGAGCAGTACTTC. Translated, it gives CASSGGTSYEQYF.

The V call is TRBV20-1, the J call TRBJ1-3; D ambiguous. The CDR3 totals 17 residues. V was cut by 5 bases and J by 0 bases, with 20 bases left in between. Per the germline V gene, CDR1 is DFQATT and CDR2 is SNEGSKA (reference sequence). CDR3 bases: TGCAGTGCTCCGTCTCGAGGCGCGAGATCCTCTGGAAACACCATATATTTT. Translating gives CSAPSRGARSSGNTIYF.

The V call is TRBV2, the J call TRBJ2-1; D could derive from TRBD1 or TRBD2 (5 bases each). Germline values: CDR1 SNHLY, CDR2 FYNNEI. The CDR3 consists of 12 residues. Trimming removed 8 bases at V and 14 bases at J, with 19 bases between. CDR3 sequence reads: CASSLMTGQEFF. The DNA of the CDR3 is TGTGCCAGCTCTCTCATGACGGGGCAGGAGTTCTTC.